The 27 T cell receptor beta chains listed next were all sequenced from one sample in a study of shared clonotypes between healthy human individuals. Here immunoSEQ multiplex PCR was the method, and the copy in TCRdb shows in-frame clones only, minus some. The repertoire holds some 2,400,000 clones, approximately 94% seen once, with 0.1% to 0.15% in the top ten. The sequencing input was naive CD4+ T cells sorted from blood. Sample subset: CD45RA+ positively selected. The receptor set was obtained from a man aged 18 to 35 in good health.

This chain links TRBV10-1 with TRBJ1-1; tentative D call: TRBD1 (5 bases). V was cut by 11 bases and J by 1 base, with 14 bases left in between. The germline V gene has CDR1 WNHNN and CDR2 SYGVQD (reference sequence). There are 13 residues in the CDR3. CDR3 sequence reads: CAAVWGPNTEAFF. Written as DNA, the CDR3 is TGCGCCGCAGTGTGGGGCCCGAACACTGAAGCTTTCTTT.

CDR3 amino acids: CASKTSGGPHNEQFF. The CDR3 coding sequence is TGTGCCAGCAAGACTAGCGGGGGCCCCCACAATGAGCAGTTCTTC. The rearrangement joins TRBV10-3 to TRBJ2-1, with 12 bases lining up with TRBD2. V trimming: 10 bases; J trimming: 5 bases; junction bases outside the gene matches: 9. Germline CDR1 and CDR2: ENHRY and SYGVKD. The CDR3 runs to 15 residues.

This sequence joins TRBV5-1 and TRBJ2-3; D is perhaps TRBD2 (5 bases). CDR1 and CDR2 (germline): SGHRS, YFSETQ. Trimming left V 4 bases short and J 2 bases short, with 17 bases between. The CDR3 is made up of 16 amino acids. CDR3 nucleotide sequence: TGCGCCAGCAGCACCGCGGGCCGGACCTTCACAGATACGCAGTATTTT. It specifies CASSTAGRTFTDTQYF.

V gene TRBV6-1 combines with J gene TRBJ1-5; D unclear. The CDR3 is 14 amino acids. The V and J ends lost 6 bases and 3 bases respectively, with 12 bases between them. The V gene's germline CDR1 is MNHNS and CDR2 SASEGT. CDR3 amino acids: CASSFGDFNQPQHF. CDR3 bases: TGTGCCAGCAGCTTCGGTGATTTCAATCAGCCCCAGCATTTT.

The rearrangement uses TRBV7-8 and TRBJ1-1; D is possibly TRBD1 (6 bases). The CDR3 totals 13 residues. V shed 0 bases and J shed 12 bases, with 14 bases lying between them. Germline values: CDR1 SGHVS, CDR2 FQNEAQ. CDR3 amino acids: CASSLASETGTFF. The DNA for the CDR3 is TGTGCCAGCAGCTTAGCTTCGGAGACAGGAACTTTCTTT.

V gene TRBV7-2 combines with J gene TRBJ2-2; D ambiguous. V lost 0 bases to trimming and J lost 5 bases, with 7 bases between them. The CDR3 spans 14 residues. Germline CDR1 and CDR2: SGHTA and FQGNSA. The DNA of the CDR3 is TGTGCCAGCAGCTTAGCGATGGGGACCGGGGAGCTGTTTTTT. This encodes CASSLAMGTGELFF. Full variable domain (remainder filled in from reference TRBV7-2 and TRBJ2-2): GAGVSQSPSNKVTEKGKDVELRCDPISGHTALYWYRQSLGQGLEFLIYFQGNSAPDKSGLPSDRFSAERTGGSVSTLTIQRTQQEDSAVYLCASSLAMGTGELFFGEGSRLTVL.

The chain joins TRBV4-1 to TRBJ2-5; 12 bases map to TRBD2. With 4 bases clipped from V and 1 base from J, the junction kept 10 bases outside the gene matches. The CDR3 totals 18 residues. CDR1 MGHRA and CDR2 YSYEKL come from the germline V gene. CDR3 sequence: CASSPGPLAGGPQETQYF. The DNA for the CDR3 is TGCGCCAGCAGCCCGGGCCCCCTAGCGGGAGGGCCCCAAGAGACCCAGTACTTC.

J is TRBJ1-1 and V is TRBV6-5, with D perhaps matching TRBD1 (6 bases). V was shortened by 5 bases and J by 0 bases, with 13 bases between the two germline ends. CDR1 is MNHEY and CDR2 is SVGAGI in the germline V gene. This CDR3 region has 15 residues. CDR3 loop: CASSLGQTMNTEAFF. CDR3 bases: TGTGCCAGCAGTCTCGGACAGACCATGAACACTGAAGCTTTCTTT.

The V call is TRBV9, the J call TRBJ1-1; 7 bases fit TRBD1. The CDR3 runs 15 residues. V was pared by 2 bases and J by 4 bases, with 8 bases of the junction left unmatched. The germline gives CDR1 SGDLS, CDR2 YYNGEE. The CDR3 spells CASSVTGAPLTEAFF. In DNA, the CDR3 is TGTGCCAGCAGCGTTACAGGGGCCCCCCTCACTGAAGCTTTCTTT.

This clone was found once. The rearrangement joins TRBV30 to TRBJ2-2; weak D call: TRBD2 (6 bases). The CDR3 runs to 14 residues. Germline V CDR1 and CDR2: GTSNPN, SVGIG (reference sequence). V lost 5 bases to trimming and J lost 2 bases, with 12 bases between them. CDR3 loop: CAWGGLRNTGELFF. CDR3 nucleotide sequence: TGTGCCTGGGGGGGACTGCGTAACACCGGGGAGCTGTTTTTT.

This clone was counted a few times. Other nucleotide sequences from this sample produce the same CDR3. CDR3 amino acids: CASSQEGGNQPQHF. The CDR3 coding sequence is TGCGCCAGCAGCCAAGAAGGGGGCAATCAGCCCCAGCATTTT. J is TRBJ1-5 and V is TRBV4-3; TRBD1 is a possible D gene (5 bases). Germline V gives CDR1 LGHNA, CDR2 YSLEER. This CDR3 region has 14 residues. Deletions cut 0 bases from V and 2 bases from J, with 5 bases between.

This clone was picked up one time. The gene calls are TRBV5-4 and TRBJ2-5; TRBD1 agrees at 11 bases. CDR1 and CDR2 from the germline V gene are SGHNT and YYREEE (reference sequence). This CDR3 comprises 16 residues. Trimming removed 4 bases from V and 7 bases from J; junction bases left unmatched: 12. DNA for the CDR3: TGTGCCAGCAGCAGATCGGGACAGGGGGATTCAGGGACCCAGTACTTC. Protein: CASSRSGQGDSGTQYF. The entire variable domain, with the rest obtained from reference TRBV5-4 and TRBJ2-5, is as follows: ETGVTQSPTHLIKTRGQQVTLRCSSQSGHNTVSWYQQALGQGPQFIFQYYREEENGRGNFPPRFSGLQFPNYSSELNVNALELDDSALYLCASSRSGQGDSGTQYFGPGTRLLVL.

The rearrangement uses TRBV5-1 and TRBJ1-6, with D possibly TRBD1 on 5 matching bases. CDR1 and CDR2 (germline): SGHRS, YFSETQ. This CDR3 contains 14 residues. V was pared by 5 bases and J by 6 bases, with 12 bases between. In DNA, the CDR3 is TGCGCCAGCAGAACCGACGGGGGTAATTCACCCCTCCACTTT. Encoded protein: CASRTDGGNSPLHF.

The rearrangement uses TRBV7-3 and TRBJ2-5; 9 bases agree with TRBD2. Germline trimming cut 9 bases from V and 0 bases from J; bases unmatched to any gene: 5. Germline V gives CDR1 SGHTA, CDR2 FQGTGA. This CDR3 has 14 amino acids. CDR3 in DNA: TGTGCCAGGTCTAGCGGGGTTTACCAAGAGACCCAGTACTTC. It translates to CARSSGVYQETQYF.

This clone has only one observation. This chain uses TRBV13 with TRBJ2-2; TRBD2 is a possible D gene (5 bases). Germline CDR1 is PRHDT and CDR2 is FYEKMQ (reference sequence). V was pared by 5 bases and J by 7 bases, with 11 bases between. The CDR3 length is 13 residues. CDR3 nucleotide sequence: TGTGCCAGCAGCCCCCGGCGGGTCGGGGAGCTGTTTTTT. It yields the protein CASSPRRVGELFF.

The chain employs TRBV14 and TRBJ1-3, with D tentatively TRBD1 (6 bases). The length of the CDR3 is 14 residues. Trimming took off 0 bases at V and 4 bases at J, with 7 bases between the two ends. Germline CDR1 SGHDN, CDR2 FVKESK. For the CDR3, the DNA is TGTGCCAGCAGCCAAGATACAGGGGGAAACACCATATATTTT. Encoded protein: CASSQDTGGNTIYF.

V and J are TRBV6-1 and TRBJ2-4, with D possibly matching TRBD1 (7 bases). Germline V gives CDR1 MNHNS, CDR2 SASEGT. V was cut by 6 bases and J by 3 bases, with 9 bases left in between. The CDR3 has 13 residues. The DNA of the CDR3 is TGTGCCAGCAGGCGGGACAGCAAAAACATTCAGTACTTC. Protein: CASRRDSKNIQYF.

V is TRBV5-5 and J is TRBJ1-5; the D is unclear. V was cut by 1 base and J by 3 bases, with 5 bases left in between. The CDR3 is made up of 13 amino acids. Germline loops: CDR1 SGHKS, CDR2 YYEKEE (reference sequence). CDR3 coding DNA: TGTGCCAGCAGCTTGATCCCCAATCAGCCCCAGCATTTT. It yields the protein CASSLIPNQPQHF.

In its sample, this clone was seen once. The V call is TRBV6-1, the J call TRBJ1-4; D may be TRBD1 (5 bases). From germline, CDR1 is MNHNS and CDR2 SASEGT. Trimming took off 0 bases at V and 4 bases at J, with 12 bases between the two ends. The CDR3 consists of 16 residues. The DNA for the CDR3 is TGTGCCAGCAGTGAAGCGCCGGGGCAGTATAATGAAAAACTGTTTTTT. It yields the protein CASSEAPGQYNEKLFF.

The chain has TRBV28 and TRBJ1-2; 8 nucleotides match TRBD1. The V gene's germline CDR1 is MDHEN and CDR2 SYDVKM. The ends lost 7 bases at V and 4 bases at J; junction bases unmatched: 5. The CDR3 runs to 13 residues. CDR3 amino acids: CASKPGGSYGYTF. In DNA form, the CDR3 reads TGTGCCAGCAAACCAGGGGGCAGCTATGGCTACACCTTC.

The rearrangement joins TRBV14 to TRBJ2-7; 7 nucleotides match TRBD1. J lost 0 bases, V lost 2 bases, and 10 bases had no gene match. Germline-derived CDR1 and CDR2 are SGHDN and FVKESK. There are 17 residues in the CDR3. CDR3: CASSQRIGQVTSYEQYF. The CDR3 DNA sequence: TGTGCCAGCAGCCAAAGAATAGGACAGGTCACCTCCTACGAGCAGTACTTC.

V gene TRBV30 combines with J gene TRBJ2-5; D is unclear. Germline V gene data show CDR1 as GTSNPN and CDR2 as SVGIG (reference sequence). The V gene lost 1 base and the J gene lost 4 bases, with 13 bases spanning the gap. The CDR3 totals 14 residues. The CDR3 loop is CAWSGGTVRETQYF. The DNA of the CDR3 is TGTGCCTGGAGTGGTGGAACAGTTAGAGAGACCCAGTACTTC.

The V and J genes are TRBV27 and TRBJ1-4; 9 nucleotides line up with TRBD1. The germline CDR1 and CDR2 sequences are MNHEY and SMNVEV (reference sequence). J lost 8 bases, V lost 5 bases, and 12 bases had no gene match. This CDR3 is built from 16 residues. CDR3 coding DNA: TGTGCCAGCAGTCCTCTCCCGGGACAGGGAGGGGAAAAACTGTTTTTT. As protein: CASSPLPGQGGEKLFF. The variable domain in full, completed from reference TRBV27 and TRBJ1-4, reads EAQVTQNPRYLITVTGKKLTVTCSQNMNHEYMSWYRQDPGLGLRQIYYSMNVEVTDKGDVPEGYKVSRKEKRNFPLILESPSPNQTSLYFCASSPLPGQGGEKLFFGSGTQLSVL.

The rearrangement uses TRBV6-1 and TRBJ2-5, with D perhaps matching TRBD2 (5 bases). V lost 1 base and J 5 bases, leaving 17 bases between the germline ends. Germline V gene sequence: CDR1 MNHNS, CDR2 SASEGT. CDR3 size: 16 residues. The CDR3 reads CASSEVGVRGGETQYF. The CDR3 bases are TGTGCCAGCAGTGAAGTGGGCGTCCGGGGTGGTGAGACCCAGTACTTC.

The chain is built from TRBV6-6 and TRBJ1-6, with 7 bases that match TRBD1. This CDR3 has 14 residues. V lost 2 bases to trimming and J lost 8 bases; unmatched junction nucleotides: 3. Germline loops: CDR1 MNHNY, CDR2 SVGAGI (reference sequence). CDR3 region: CASSYDRVYSPLHF. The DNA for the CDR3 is TGTGCCAGCAGTTACGACAGGGTGTATTCACCCCTCCACTTT.

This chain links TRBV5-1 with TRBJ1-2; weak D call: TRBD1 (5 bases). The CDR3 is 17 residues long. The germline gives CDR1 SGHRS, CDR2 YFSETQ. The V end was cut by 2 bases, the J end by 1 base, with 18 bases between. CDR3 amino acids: CASSFMPGQGYNYGYTF. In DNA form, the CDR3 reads TGCGCCAGCAGCTTTATGCCAGGCCAGGGATATAACTATGGCTACACCTTC. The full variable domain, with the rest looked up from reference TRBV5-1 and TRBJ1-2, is KAGVTQTPRYLIKTRGQQVTLSCSPISGHRSVSWYQQTPGQGLQFLFEYFSETQRNKGNFPGRFSGRQFSNSRSEMNVSTLELGDSALYLCASSFMPGQGYNYGYTFGSGTRLTVV.

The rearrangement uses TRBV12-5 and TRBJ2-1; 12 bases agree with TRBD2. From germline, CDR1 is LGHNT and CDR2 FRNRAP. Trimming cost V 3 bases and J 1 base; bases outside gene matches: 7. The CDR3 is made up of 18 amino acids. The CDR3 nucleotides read TGTGCTAGTGGTTTCCGACTAGCGGGAGAAGGATCCTACAATGAGCAGTTCTTC. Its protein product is CASGFRLAGEGSYNEQFF.